This TCR beta chain was recovered during a study of immune heterogeneity within non-small cell lung tumors. CDR3 of TCR beta was amplified by multiplex PCR that used 32 V and 13 J primers. TCRdb processed the multiplex PCR reads anew with MiXCR; each CDR3 protein has one entry. The sample has approximately 4,200 distinct CDR3 sequences; roughly 20% are singletons. Germline lookup yields CDR1 LGHDT and CDR2 YNNKEL (reference sequence). The CDR3 extends over 16 amino acids. V was trimmed by 1 base and J by 3 bases, leaving 13 bases between them. For each sample, template was around 600 ng of bulk tumor genomic DNA. Collection of several biopsies per primary tumor, spaced far apart, took place during surgery. Patients underwent curative surgery for untreated, newly diagnosed non-small cell lung cancer.

The J gene is TRBJ2-1, the V gene TRBV3-1; TRBD1 might be the D (6 bases). The sample taken for sequencing was lung tumor tissue. The source is a man between 60 and 75 years old with non-small cell lung cancer. CDR3 coding DNA: TGTGCCAGCAGCCAAGGGGTGGGGACATACTACAATGAGCAGTTCTTC. Encoded protein: CASSQGVGTYYNEQFF.